The text below deals with one T cell receptor beta chain. CDR1 and CDR2 from the germline V gene are KGHDR and SFDVKD. The CDR3 extends over 13 amino acids. V was shortened by 4 bases and J by 6 bases, with 10 bases between the two germline ends. This specimen belongs to a study of blood T cell repertoires in COVID-19. Study details: Samples of COVID-19 (acute and convalescent) were obtained from the United States, Italy and Spain.

TCRdb keeps only in-frame clones here, not all; method: immunoSEQ multiplex PCR. The data show 75,000 to 100,000 clones, about 87% seen once. The sequence derives from a human donor with acute or convalescent COVID-19. The donor label of this sample is uncertain. The sample comprised peripheral blood. The genes are TRBV24-1 and TRBJ2-3, with D hard to call. The CDR3 sequence is CATSEVSVDTQYF. The CDR3, as DNA: TGTGCCACCAGTGAAGTCTCGGTGGATACGCAGTATTTT.